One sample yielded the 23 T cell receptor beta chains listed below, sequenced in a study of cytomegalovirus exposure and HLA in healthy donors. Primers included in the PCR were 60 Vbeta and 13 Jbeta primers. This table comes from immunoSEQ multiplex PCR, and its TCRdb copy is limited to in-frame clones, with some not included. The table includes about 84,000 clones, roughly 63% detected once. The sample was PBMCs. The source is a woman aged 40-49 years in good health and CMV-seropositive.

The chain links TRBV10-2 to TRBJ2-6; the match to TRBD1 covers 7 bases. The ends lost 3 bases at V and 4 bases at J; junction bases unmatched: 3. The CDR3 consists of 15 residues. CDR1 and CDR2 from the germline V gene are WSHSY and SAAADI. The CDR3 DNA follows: TGCGCCAGCAGTGACACAGGGGCCGGGGCCAACGTCCTGACTTTC. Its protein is CASSDTGAGANVLTF.

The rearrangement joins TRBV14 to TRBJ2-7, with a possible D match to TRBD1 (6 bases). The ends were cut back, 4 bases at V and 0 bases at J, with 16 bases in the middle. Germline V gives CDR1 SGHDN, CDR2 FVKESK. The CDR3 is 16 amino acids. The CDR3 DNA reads TGTGCCAGCAGCCGCCTCTCGGGACAAGACTCCTACGAGCAGTACTTC. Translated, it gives CASSRLSGQDSYEQYF.

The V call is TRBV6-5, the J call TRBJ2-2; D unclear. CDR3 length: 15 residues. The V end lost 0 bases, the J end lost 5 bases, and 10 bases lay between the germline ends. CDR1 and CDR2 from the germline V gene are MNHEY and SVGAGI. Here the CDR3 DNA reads TGTGCCAGCAGTTACTCTGACACAGTGACCGGGGAGCTGTTTTTT. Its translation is CASSYSDTVTGELFF.

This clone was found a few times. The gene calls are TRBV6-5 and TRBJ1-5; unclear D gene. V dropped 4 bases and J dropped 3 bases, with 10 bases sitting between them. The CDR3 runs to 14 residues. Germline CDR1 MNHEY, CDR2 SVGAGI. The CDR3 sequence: CASSFNHFNQPQHF. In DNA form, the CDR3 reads TGTGCCAGCAGTTTCAACCACTTCAATCAGCCCCAGCATTTT.

The CDR3 region has the DNA TGTGCCAGCTCACCCCAGGGGAGGAACACCGGGGAGCTGTTTTTT. It yields the protein CASSPQGRNTGELFF. This chain links TRBV18 with TRBJ2-2, with TRBD1 as a possible D gene (6 bases). V was trimmed by 3 bases and J by 1 base, leaving 9 bases between them. Germline CDR1 and CDR2: KGHSH and LQKENI. The CDR3 length is 15 residues. Complete variable domain (other parts from reference TRBV18 and TRBJ2-2): NAGVMQNPRHLVRRRGQEARLRCSPMKGHSHVYWYRQLPEEGLKFMVYLQKENIIDESGMPKERFSAEFPKEGPSILRIQQVVRGDSAAYFCASSPQGRNTGELFFGEGSRLTVL.

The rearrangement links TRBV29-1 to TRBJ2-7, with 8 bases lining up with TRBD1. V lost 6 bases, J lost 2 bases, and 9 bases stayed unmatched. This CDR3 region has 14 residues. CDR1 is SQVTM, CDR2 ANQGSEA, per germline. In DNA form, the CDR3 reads TGCAGCGTATCCGGACAGGGTAGGACCTACGAGCAGTACTTC. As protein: CSVSGQGRTYEQYF.

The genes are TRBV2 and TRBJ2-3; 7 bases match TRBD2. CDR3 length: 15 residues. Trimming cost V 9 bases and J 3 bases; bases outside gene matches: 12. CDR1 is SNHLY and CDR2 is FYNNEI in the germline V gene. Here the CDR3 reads CARAGPGPRTDTQYF. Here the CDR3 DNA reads TGTGCCAGAGCGGGGCCGGGACCGAGGACAGATACGCAGTATTTT.

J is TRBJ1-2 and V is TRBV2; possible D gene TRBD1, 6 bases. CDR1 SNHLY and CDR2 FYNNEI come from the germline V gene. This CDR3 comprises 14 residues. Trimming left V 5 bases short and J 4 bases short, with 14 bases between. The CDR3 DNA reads TGTGCCAGCAGTTTACAGGGCCGGACCTATGGCTACACCTTC. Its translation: CASSLQGRTYGYTF.

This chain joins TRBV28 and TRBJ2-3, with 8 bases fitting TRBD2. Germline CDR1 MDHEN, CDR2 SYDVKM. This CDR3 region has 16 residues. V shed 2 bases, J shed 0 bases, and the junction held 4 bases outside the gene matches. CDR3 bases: TGTGCCAGCAGTTTAATAGCTAGCGGGAGCACAGATACGCAGTATTTT. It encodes CASSLIASGSTDTQYF.

CDR3: CASSIDREQPQHF. The CDR3 region has the DNA TGTGCCAGTAGTATAGACCGGGAACAGCCCCAGCATTTT. This chain uses TRBV19 with TRBJ1-5; D not resolved. V lost 0 bases, J lost 7 bases, and 7 bases lay in between. The CDR3 totals 13 residues. In germline, CDR1 is LNHDA, CDR2 SQIVND (reference sequence).

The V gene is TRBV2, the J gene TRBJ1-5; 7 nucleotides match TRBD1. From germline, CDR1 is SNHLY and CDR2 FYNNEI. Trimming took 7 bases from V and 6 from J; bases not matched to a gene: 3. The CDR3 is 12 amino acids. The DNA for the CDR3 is TGTGCCAGCAACAGACAGGGTCAGCCCCAGCATTTT. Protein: CASNRQGQPQHF.

The CDR3 bases are TGTGCCAGTAGCATTACTCGGACTAGCTACGAGCAGTACTTC. This sequence encodes CASSITRTSYEQYF. J is TRBJ2-5 and V is TRBV19; TRBD2 agrees at 7 bases. The tail of the sequence fits TRBJ2-7 better, so the J call may be wrong. This CDR3 spans 14 amino acids. Germline V gives CDR1 LNHDA, CDR2 SQIVND (reference sequence).

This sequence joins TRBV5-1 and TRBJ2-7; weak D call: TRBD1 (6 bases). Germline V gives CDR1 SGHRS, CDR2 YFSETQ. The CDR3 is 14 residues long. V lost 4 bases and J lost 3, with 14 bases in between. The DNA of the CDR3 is TGCGCCAGCAGCCCACCGGGACATTACTACGAGCAGTACTTC. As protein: CASSPPGHYYEQYF.

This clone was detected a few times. As DNA, the CDR3 is TGTGCCAGCAGTTTTTCCCCGTCGGACAGGGGACAAGCTTTCTTT. Translating it yields CASSFSPSDRGQAFF. This chain joins TRBV27 and TRBJ1-1; 9 nucleotides agree with TRBD1. The V gene end was trimmed by 3 bases and the J gene end by 9 bases; junction bases not matched to a gene: 11. The CDR3 extends over 15 amino acids. Germline V gives CDR1 MNHEY, CDR2 SMNVEV (reference sequence).

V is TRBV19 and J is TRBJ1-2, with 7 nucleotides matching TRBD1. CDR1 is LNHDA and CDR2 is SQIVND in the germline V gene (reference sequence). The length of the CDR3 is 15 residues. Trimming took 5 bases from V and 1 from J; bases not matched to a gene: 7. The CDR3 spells CASSPGTANNYGYTF. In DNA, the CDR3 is TGTGCCAGTAGTCCCGGGACAGCTAATAACTATGGCTACACCTTC.

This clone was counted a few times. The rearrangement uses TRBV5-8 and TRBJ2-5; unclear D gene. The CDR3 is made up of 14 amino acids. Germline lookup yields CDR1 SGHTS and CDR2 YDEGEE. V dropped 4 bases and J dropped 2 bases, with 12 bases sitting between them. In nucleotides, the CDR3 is TGTGCCAGCAGCCTGAGATTCTTACAAGAGACCCAGTACTTC. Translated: CASSLRFLQETQYF. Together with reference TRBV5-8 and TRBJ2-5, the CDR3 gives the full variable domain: EAGVTQSPTHLIKTRGQQATLRCSPISGHTSVYWYQQALGLGLQFLLWYDEGEERNRGNFPPRFSGRQFPNYSSELNVNALELEDSALYLCASSLRFLQETQYFGPGTRLLVL.

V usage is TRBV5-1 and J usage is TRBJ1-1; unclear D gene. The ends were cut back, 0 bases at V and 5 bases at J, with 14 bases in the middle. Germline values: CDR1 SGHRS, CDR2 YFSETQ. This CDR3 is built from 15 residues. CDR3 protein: CASSLAPGVMTEAFF. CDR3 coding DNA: TGCGCCAGCAGCTTGGCCCCCGGGGTAATGACTGAAGCTTTCTTT. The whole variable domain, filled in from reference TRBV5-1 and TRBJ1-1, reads KAGVTQTPRYLIKTRGQQVTLSCSPISGHRSVSWYQQTPGQGLQFLFEYFSETQRNKGNFPGRFSGRQFSNSRSEMNVSTLELGDSALYLCASSLAPGVMTEAFFGQGTRLTVV.

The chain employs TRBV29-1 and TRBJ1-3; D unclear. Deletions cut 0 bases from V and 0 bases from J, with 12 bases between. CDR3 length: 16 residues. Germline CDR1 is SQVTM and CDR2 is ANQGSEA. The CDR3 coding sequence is TGCAGCGTTGAAGATCTGAGACTGAGCTCTGGAAACACCATATATTTT. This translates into CSVEDLRLSSGNTIYF.

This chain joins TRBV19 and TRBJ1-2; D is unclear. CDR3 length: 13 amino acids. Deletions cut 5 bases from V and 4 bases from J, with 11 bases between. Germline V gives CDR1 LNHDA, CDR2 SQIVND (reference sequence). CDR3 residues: CASSPTEGYGYTF. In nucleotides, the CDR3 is TGTGCCAGTAGTCCCACGGAGGGCTATGGCTACACCTTC.

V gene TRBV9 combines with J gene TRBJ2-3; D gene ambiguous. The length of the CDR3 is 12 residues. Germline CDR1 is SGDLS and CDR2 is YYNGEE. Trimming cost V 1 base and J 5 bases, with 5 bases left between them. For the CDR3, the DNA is TGTGCCAGCAGCGTACGAGAAGATACGCAGTATTTT. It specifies CASSVREDTQYF.

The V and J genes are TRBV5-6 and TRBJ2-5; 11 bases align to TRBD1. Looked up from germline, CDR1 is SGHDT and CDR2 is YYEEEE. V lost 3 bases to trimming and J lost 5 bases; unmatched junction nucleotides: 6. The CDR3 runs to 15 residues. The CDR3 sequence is CASSSRTGGFETQYF. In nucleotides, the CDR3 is TGTGCCAGCAGCTCCCGGACAGGGGGCTTTGAGACCCAGTACTTC. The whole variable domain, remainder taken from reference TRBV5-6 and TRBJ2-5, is DAGVTQSPTHLIKTRGQQVTLRCSPKSGHDTVSWYQQALGQGPQFIFQYYEEEERQRGNFPDRFSGHQFPNYSSELNVNALLLGDSALYLCASSSRTGGFETQYFGPGTRLLVL.

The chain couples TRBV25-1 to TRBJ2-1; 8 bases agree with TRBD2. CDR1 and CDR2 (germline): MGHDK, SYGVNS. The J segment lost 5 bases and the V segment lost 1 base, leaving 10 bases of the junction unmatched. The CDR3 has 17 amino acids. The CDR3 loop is CASSESGGGTPNNEQFF. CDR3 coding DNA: TGTGCCAGCAGTGAATCGGGGGGGGGAACCCCTAACAATGAGCAGTTCTTC.

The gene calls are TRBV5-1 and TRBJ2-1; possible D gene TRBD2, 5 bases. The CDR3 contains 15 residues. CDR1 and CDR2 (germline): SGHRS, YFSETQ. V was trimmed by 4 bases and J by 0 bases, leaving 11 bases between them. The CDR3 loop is CASSPGILSYNEQFF. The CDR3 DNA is TGCGCCAGCAGCCCCGGGATCCTCTCCTACAATGAGCAGTTCTTC.